This T cell receptor beta chain derives from a study of T cell repertoires in cytomegalovirus infection. The overall study: Indications of both CMV infection and matching HLA type were provided by public TCR beta signatures.

TCRdb used MiXCR to reprocess the reads, holding one entry per CDR3 protein. The sample lists some 680,000 distinct CDR3 sequences; roughly 36% were seen once. Study outcomes and limitations: What dominated the ex vivo response were HLA-C-restricted CMV-specific TCR beta clonotypes. Public TCR beta family frequency separated CMV-and-HLA carriers, including in an independent cohort.

The V gene lost 2 bases and the J gene lost 4 bases, with 11 bases spanning the gap. The CDR3 has 14 amino acids. Germline V gene sequence: CDR1 MGHDK, CDR2 SYGVNS. This clonotype was observed many times. Its antigen is as yet unknown. What was sequenced was PBMCs. The receptor was isolated from a human donor in good health (CMV status not recorded). Some clones in this sample may be carry-over from other donors' samples. The chain recombines TRBV25-1 with TRBJ1-2; D not certain. For the CDR3, the DNA is TGTGCCAGCAGTGAACCAGAGGCGTCCTATGGCTACACCTTC. Protein: CASSEPEASYGYTF.